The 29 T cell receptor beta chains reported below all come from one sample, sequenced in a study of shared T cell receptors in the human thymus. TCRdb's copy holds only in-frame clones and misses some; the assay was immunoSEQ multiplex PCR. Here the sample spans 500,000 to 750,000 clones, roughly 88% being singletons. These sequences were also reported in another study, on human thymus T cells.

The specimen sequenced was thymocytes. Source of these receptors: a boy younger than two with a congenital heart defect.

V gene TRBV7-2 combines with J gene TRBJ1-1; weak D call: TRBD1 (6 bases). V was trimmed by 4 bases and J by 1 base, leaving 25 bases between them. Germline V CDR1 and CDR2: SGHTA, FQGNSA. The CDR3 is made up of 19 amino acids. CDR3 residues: CASSWVNRVHRPGNTEAFF. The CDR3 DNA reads TGTGCCAGCAGCTGGGTTAACAGGGTTCACAGGCCGGGGAACACTGAAGCTTTCTTT.

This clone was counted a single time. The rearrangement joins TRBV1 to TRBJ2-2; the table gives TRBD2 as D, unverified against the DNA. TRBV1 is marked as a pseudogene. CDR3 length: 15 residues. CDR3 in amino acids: CTSSQEGSSTGELFF. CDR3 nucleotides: TGCACCAGCAGCCAAGAGGGTAGCAGCACCGGGGAGCTGTTTTTT.

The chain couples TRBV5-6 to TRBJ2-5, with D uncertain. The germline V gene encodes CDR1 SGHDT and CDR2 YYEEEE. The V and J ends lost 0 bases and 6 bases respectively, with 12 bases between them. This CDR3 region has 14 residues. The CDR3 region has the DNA TGTGCCAGCAGCTTGGCGAGGAGTTCGAAGACCCAGTACTTC. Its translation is CASSLARSSKTQYF.

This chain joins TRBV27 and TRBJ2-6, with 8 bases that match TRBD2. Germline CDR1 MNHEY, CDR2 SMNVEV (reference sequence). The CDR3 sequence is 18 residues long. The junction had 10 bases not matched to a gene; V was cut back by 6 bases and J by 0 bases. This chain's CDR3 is CASSPREGNISGANVLTF. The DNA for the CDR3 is TGTGCCAGCAGCCCTCGGGAGGGTAACATCTCTGGGGCCAACGTCCTGACTTTC.

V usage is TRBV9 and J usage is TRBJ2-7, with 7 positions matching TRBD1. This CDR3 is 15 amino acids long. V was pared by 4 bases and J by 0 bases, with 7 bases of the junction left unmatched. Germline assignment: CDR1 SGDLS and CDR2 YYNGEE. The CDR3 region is CASSPRGGLSYEQYF. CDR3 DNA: TGTGCCAGCAGCCCGAGAGGGGGCCTCTCCTACGAGCAGTACTTC.

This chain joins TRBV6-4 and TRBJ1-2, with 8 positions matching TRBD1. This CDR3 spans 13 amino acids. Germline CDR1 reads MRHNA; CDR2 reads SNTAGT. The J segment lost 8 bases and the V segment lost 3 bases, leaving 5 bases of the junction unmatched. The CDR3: CASSERTGKGYTF. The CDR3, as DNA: TGTGCCAGCAGTGAACGGACAGGGAAGGGCTACACCTTC.

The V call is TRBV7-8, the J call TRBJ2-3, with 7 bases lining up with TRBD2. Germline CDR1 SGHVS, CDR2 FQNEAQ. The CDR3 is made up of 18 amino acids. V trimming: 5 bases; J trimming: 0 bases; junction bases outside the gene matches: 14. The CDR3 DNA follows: TGTGCCAGCAGCCCCCCCCCGGGGGAGGGGTCTAGCACAGATACGCAGTATTTT. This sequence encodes CASSPPPGEGSSTDTQYF. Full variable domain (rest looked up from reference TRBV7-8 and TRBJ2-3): GAGVSQSPRYKVAKRGQDVALRCDPISGHVSLFWYQQALGQGPEFLTYFQNEAQLDKSGLPSDRFFAERPEGSVSTLKIQRTQQEDSAVYLCASSPPPGEGSSTDTQYFGPGTRLTVL.

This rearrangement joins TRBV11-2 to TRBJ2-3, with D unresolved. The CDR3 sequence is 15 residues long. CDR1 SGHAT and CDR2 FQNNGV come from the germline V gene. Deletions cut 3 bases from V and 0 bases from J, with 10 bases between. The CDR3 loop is CASSLRKASTDTQYF. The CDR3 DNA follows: TGTGCCAGCAGCTTGCGGAAGGCGAGCACAGATACGCAGTATTTT.

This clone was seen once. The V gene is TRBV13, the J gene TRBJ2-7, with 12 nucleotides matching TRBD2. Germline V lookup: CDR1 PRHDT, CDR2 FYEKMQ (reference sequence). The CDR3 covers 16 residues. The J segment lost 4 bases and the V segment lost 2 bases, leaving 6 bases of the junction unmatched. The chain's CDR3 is CASSLLAGGPRYEQYF. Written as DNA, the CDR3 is TGTGCCAGCAGCTTACTAGCGGGAGGGCCAAGGTACGAGCAGTACTTC.

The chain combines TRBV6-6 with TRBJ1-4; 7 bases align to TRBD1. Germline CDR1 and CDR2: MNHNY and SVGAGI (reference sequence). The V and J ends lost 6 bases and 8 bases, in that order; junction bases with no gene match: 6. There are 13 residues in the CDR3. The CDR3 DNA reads TGTGCCAGCAGCCCCGGGACAGTGGAAAAACTGTTTTTT. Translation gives CASSPGTVEKLFF.

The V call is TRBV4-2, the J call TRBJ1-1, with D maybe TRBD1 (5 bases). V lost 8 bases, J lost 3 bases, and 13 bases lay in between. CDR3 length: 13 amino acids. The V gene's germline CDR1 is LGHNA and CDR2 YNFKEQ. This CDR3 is CASGDWRDTEAFF. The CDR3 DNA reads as TGTGCCAGCGGGGACTGGCGGGACACTGAAGCTTTCTTT.

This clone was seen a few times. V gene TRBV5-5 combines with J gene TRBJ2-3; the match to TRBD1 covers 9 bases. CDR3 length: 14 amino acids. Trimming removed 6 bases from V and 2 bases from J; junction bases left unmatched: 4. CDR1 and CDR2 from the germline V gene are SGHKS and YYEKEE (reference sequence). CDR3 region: CASIGTGFTDTQYF. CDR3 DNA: TGTGCCAGCATCGGGACAGGGTTCACAGATACGCAGTATTTT.

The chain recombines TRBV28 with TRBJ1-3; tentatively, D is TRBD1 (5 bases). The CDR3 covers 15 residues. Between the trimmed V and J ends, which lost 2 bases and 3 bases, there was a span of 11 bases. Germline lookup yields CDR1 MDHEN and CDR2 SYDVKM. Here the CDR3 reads CASSLPTRGGNTIYF. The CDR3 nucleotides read TGTGCCAGCAGTTTACCAACAAGGGGTGGAAACACCATATATTTT.

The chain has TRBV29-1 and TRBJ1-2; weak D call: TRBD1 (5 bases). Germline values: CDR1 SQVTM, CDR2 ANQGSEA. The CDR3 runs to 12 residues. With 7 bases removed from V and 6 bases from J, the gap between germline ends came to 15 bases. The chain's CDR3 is CSASGYQHGYTF. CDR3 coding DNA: TGCAGCGCCTCAGGGTACCAACATGGCTACACCTTC.

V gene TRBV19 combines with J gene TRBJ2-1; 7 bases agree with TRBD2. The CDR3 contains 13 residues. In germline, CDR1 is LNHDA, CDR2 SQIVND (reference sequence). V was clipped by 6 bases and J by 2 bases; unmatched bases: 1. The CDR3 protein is CASSLAAYNEQFF. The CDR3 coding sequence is TGTGCCAGTAGCCTAGCGGCCTACAATGAGCAGTTCTTC.

For the CDR3, the DNA is TGTGCCAGCAGTCCAGGGGGCAGGGACGAGCAGTACTTC. Translation gives CASSPGGRDEQYF. The rearrangement links TRBV27 to TRBJ2-7; TRBD1 aligns across 8 bases. In germline, CDR1 is MNHEY, CDR2 SMNVEV (reference sequence). The CDR3 runs 13 residues. The junction had 5 bases not matched to a gene; V was cut back by 5 bases and J by 5 bases.

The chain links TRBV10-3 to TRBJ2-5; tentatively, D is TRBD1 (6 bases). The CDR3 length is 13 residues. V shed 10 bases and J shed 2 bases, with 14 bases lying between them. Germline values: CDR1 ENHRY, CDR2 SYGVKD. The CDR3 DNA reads TGTGCCACAGACGCCGGGACACAAGAGACCCAGTACTTC. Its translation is CATDAGTQETQYF.

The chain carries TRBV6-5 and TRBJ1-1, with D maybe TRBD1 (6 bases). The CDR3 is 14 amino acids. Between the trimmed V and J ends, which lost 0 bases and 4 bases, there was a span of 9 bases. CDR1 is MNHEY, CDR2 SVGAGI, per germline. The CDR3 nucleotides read TGTGCCAGCAGTTACTCCGGGGGGGCCACTGAAGCTTTCTTT. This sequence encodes CASSYSGGATEAFF.

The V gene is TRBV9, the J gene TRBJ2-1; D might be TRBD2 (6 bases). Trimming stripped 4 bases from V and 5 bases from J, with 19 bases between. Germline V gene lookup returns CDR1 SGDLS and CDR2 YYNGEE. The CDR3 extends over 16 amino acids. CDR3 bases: TGTGCCAGCAGCCCTAAGGAGGGAGTGATCCACAATGAGCAGTTCTTC. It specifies CASSPKEGVIHNEQFF.

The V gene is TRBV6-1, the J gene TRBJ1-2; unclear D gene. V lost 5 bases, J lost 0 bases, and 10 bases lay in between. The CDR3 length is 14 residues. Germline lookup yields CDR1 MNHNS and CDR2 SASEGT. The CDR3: CASSMTGANYGYTF. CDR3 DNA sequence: TGTGCCAGCAGTATGACGGGAGCTAACTATGGCTACACCTTC.

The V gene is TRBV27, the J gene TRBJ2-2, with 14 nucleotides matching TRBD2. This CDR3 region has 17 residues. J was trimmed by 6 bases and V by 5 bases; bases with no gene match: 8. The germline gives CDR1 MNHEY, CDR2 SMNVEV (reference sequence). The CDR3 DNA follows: TGTGCCAGCAGTACGACCGGGACTAGCGGGAGAGCCGGGGAGCTGTTTTTT. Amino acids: CASSTTGTSGRAGELFF.

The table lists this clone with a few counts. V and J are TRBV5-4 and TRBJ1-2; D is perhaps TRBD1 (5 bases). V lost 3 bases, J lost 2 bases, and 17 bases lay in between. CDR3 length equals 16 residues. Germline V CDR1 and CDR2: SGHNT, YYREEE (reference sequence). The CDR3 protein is CASSSSLSDTNYGYTF. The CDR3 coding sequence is TGTGCCAGCAGCTCGTCGCTCTCGGACACGAACTATGGCTACACCTTC.

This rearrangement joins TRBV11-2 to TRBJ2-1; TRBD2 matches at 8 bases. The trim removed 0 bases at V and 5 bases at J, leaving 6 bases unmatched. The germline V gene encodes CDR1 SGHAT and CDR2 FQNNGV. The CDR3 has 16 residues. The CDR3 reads CASSLDKAGADNEQFF. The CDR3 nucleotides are TGTGCCAGCAGCTTAGATAAAGCGGGAGCGGACAATGAGCAGTTCTTC.

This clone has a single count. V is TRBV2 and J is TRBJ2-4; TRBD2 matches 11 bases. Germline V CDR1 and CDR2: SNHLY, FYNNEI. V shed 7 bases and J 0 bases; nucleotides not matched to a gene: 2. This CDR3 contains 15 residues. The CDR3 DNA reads TGTGCCAGCAACCTAGCGGGAGGAGCCAAAAACATTCAGTACTTC. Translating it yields CASNLAGGAKNIQYF.

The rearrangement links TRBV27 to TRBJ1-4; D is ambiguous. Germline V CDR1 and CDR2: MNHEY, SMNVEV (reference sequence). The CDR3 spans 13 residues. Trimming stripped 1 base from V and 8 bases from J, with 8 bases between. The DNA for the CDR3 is TGTGCCAGCAGTTTATGGGAGGGAGAAAAACTGTTTTTT. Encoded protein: CASSLWEGEKLFF.

CDR3 region: CATRGAWGDHNEQFF. The CDR3 nucleotides read TGTGCCACCCGGGGGGCCTGGGGGGACCACAATGAGCAGTTCTTC. This chain links TRBV25-1 with TRBJ2-1, with a tentative D call TRBD2 (7 bases). Trimming cost V 10 bases and J 5 bases, with 21 bases left between them. Germline V gene sequence: CDR1 MGHDK, CDR2 SYGVNS. This CDR3 has 15 residues.

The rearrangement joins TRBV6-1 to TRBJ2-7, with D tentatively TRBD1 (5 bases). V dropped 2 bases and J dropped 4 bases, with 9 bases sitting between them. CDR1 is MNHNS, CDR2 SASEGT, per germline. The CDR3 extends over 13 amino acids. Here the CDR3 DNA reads TGTGCCAGCAGTGAAACCAGGGCGTACGAGCAGTACTTC. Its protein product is CASSETRAYEQYF.

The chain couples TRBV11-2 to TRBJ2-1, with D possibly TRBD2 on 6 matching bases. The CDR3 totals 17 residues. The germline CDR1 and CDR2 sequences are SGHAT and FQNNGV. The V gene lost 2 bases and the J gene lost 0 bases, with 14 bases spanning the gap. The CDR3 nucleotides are TGTGCCAGCAGCTTACTATGCCGGGGGAGCTCCTACAATGAGCAGTTCTTC. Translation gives CASSLLCRGSSYNEQFF.

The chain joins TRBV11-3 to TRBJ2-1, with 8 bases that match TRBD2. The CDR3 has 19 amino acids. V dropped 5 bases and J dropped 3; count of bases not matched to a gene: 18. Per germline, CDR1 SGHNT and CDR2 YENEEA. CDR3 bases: TGTGCCAGCAGCCTTCGGGGGGGTCCTATCGCGGGACACTACAATGAGCAGTTCTTC. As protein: CASSLRGGPIAGHYNEQFF.